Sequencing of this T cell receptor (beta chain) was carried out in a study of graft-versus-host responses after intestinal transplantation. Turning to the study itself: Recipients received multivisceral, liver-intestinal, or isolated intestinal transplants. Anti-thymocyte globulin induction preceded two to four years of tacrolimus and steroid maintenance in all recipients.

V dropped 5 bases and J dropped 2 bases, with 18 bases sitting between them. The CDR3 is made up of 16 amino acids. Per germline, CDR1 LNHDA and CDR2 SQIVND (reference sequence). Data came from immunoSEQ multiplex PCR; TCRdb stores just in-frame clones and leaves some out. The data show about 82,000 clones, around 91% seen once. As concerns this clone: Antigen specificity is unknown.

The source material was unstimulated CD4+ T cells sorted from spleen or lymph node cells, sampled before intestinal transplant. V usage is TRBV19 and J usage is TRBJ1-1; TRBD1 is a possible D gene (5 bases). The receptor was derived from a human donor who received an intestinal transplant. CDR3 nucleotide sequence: TGTGCCAGTAGTGATTGGATGGTAAGGGGTAACACTGAAGCTTTCTTT. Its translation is CASSDWMVRGNTEAFF.